This T cell receptor beta chain was profiled in a study of cytomegalovirus exposure and HLA in healthy donors. Of note for this clone: What it recognizes is unknown.

Findings and caveats of the study: In vitro confirmation showed a few CMV-associated chains to be CMV antigen specific. Relative to equally common others, HLA-associated TCR beta chains showed greater clonal expansion in a later analysis.

Primers: 60 Vbeta forward and 13 Jbeta reverse. TCRdb keeps only in-frame clones here, not all; method: immunoSEQ multiplex PCR. The sample contains about 110,000 clones, approximately 80% of which appear only once. CDR1 and CDR2 from the germline V gene are MNHEY and SMNVEV (reference sequence). Trimming took 2 bases from V and 0 from J; bases not matched to a gene: 8. This CDR3 comprises 18 residues. The TCR comes from a male donor in good health and CMV-seronegative. The sample was PBMCs. V usage is TRBV27 and J usage is TRBJ1-5; 9 bases are a match to TRBD1. CDR3: CASSLGPGQGYSNQPQHF. The CDR3 DNA reads TGTGCCAGCAGTTTAGGCCCGGGACAGGGATATAGCAATCAGCCCCAGCATTTT.